This TCR beta chain was profiled in a study of blood T cell repertoires in COVID-19. Using immunoSEQ multiplex PCR, the repertoire was profiled, and TCRdb retains in-frame clones only, with some absent. Of a few hundred thousand clones in the sample, 65% to 90% are singletons; the top ten hold roughly 7.8%. Germline loops: CDR1 SGHRS, CDR2 YFSETQ. V shed 5 bases and J 7 bases; nucleotides not matched to a gene: 11. The CDR3 extends over 14 amino acids. V is TRBV5-1 and J is TRBJ1-1, with TRBD1 identical over 7 bases. The receptor comes from a human donor in a cohort sampled during active COVID-19. Sequenced input: peripheral blood. CDR3 in amino acids: CASSSEAGGSEAFF. CDR3 nucleotides: TGCGCCAGCAGTTCCGAAGCAGGGGGAAGTGAAGCTTTCTTT.